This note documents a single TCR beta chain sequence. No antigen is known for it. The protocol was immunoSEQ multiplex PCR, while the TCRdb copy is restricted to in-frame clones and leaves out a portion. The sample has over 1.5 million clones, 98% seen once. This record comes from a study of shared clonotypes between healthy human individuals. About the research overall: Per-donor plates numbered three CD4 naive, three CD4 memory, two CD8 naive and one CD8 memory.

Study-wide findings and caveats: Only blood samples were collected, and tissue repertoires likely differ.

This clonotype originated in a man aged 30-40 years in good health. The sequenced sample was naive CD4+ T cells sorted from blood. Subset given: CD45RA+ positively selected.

As DNA, the CDR3 is TGTGCCAGCAGCGTAGGGCTAGCGGGAGGGTACTCCTACAATGAGCAGTTCTTC. Residues: CASSVGLAGGYSYNEQFF. The chain joins TRBV9 to TRBJ2-1, with 12 positions matching TRBD2. Losses at the gene ends were 0 bases for V and 0 bases for J; bases not matched to a gene: 4. CDR3 length equals 18 residues. The germline V gene encodes CDR1 SGDLS and CDR2 YYNGEE.